The TCR beta chain under discussion was sequenced for a study of blood T cell repertoires in COVID-19. As for the study in general: Sources were T cells, B-cell-depleted T cells, or PBMCs; the material itself was cDNA or gDNA.

This table comes from immunoSEQ multiplex PCR, and its TCRdb copy is limited to in-frame clones, with some not included. The sample holds under 300,000 clones, approximately 80% seen once. The CDR3 consists of 12 residues. The ends were cut back, 3 bases at V and 14 bases at J, with 13 bases in the middle. The sequencing sample was made of peripheral blood. The clonotype originates from an older woman with active or convalescent COVID-19. The V gene is TRBV12-3 or TRBV12-4, the J gene TRBJ2-2, with TRBD2 as a possible D gene (5 bases). CDR3 in DNA: TGTGCCAGCAGTTTTTCGCTAGCCTCACTGTTTTTT. Translating gives CASSFSLASLFF.